This TCR beta chain was captured in a study of identical twins. Findings and limits, study-wide: Fewer insertions characterized abundant cord blood beta clonotypes, whereas memory repertoires showed none. Within twin pairs, the out-of-frame alpha sequences they shared showed excess low generation probability.

Template switching added a universal primer binding site, and final cDNA carried unique molecular identifiers. Using its own MiXCR run on the 5' RACE reads, TCRdb lists one record per CDR3 protein. The data contain 350,000 or so distinct CDR3 sequences, about 12% of them seen just once; the ten biggest clones take up 7.2%. Germline V gene sequence: CDR1 SGDLS, CDR2 YYNGEE. CDR3 length: 14 amino acids. The trim removed 3 bases at V and 7 bases at J, leaving 6 bases unmatched. A few counts support this clonotype. Its antigen is unidentified. These same data were also listed under a study on yellow fever vaccine responses in identical twins.

The receptor comes from a woman aged 18 to 35 in good health. Sequencing was done on a sample of CD8+ T cells sorted from blood. The V call is TRBV9, the J call TRBJ2-1; 8 nucleotides agree with TRBD2. The chain's CDR3 is CASSESSGINEQFF. Written as DNA, the CDR3 is TGTGCCAGCAGCGAAAGTAGCGGGATTAATGAGCAGTTCTTC.